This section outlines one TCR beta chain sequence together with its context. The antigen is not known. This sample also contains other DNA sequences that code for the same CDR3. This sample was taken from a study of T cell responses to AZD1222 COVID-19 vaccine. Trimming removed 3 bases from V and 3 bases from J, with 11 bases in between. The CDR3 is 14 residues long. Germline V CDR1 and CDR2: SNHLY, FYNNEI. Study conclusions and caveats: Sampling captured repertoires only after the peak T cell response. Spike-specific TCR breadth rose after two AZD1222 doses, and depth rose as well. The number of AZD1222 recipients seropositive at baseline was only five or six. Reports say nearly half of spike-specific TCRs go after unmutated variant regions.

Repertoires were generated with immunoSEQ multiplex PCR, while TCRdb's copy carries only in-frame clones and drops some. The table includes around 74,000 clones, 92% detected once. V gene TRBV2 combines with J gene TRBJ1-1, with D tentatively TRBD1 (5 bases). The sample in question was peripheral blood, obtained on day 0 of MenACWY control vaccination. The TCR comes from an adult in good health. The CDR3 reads CASSEAGADTEAFF. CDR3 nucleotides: TGTGCCAGCAGTGAGGCTGGGGCCGACACTGAAGCTTTCTTT.